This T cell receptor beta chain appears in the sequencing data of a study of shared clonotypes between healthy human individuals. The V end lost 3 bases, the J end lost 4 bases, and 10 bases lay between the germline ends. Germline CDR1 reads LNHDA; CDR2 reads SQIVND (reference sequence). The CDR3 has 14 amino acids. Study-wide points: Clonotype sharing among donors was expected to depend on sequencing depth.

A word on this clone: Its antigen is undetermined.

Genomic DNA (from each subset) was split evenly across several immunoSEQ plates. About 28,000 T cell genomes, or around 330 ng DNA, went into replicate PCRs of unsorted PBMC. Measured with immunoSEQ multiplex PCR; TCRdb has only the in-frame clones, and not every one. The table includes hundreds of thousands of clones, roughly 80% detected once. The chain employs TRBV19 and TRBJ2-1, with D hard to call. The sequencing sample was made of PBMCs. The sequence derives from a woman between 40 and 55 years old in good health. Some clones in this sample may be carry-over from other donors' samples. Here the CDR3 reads CASSIPPSYNEQFF. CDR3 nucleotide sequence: TGTGCCAGTAGTATCCCCCCGTCTTACAATGAGCAGTTCTTC. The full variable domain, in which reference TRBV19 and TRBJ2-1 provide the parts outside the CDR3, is DGGITQSPKYLFRKEGQNVTLSCEQNLNHDAMYWYRQDPGQGLRLIYYSQIVNDFQKGDIAEGYSVSREKKESFPLTVTSAQKNPTAFYLCASSIPPSYNEQFFGPGTRLTVL.